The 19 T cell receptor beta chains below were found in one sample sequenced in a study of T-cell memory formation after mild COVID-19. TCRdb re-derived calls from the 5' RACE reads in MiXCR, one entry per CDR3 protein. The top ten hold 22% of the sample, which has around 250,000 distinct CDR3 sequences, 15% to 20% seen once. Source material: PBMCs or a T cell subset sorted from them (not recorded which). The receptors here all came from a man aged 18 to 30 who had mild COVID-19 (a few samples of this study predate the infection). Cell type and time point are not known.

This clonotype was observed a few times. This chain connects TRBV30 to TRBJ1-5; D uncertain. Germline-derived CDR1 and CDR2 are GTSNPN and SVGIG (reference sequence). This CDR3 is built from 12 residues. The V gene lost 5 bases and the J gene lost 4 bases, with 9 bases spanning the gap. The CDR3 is CAWALRNQPQHF. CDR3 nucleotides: TGTGCCTGGGCGCTCCGGAATCAGCCCCAGCATTTT.

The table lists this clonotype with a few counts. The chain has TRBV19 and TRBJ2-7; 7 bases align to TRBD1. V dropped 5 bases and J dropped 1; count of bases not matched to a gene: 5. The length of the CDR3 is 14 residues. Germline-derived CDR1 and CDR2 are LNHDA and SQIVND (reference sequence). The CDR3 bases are TGTGCCAGTAGTCTCCGGACAGGATCCTACGAGCAGTACTTC. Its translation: CASSLRTGSYEQYF.

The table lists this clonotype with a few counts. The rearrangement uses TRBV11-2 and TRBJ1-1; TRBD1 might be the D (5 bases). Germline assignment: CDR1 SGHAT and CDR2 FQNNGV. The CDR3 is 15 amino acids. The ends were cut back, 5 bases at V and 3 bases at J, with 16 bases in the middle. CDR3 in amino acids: CASSRLGGGYTEAFF. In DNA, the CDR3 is TGTGCCAGCAGCCGGCTAGGTGGGGGATACACTGAAGCTTTCTTT. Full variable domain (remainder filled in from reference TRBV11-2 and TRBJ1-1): EAGVAQSPRYKIIEKRQSVAFWCNPISGHATLYWYQQILGQGPKLLIQFQNNGVVDDSQLPKDRFSAERLKGVDSTLKIQPAKLEDSAVYLCASSRLGGGYTEAFFGQGTRLTVV.

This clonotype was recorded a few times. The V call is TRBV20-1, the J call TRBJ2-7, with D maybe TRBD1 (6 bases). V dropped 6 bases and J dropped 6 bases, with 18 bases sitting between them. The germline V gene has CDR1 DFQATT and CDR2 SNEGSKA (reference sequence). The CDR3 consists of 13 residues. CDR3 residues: CSAVRDTNGEQYF. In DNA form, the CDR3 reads TGCAGTGCCGTCCGGGACACCAACGGCGAGCAGTACTTC.

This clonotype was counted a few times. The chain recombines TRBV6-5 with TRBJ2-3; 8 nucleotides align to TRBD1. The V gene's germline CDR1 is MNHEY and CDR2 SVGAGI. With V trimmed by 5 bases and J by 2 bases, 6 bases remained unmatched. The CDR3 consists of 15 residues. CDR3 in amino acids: CASSGQGALTDTQYF. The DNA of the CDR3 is TGTGCCAGCAGTGGCCAGGGGGCGCTCACAGATACGCAGTATTTT.

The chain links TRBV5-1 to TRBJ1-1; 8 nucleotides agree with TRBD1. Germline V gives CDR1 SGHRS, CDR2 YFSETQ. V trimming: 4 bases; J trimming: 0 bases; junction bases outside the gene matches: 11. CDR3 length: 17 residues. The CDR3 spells CASSLGDRQSMNTEAFF. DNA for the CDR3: TGCGCCAGCAGCCTGGGGGACAGGCAATCGATGAACACTGAAGCTTTCTTT.

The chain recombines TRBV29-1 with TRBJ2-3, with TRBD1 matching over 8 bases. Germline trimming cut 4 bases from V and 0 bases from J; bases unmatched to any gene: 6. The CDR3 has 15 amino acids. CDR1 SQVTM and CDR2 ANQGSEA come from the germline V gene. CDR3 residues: CSVGYRGTSTDTQYF. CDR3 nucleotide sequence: TGCAGCGTTGGCTACAGGGGGACCAGCACAGATACGCAGTATTTT.

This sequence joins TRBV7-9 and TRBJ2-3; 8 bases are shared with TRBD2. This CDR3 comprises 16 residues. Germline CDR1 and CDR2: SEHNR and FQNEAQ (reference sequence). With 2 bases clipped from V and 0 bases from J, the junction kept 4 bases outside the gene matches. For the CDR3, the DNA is TGTGCCAGCAGCTTAATTATAGCGGGGAGCACAGATACGCAGTATTTT. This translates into CASSLIIAGSTDTQYF. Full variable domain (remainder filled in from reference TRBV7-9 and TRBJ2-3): DTGVSQNPRHKITKRGQNVTFRCDPISEHNRLYWYRQTLGQGPEFLTYFQNEAQLEKSRLLSDRFSAERPKGSFSTLEIQRTEQGDSAMYLCASSLIIAGSTDTQYFGPGTRLTVL.

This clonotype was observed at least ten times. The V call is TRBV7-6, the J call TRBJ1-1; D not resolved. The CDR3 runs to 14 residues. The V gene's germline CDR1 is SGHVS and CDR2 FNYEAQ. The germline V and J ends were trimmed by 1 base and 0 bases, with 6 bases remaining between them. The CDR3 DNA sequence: TGTGCCAGCAGCTTAGAACAGTTGAACACTGAAGCTTTCTTT. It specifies CASSLEQLNTEAFF.

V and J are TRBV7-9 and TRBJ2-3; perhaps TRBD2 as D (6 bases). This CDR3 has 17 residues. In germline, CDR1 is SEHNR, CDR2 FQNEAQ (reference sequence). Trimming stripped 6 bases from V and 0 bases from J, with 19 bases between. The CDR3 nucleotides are TGTGCCAGCAGGGGATGGCGGGGAGATTCTAGCACAGATACGCAGTATTTT. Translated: CASRGWRGDSSTDTQYF.

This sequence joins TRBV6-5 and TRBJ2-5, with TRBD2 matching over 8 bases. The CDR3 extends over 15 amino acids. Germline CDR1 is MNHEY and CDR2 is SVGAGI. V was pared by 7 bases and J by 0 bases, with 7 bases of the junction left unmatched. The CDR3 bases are TGTGCCAGCACCCGAAGCGGGGGAGACCAAGAGACCCAGTACTTC. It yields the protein CASTRSGGDQETQYF.

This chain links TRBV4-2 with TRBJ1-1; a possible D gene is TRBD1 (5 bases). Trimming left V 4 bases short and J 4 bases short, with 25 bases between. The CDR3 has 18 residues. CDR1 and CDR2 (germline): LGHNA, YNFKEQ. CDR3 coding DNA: TGTGCCAGCAGCCGCGGAGATCTCGGGGGAGGACTTGGCACTGAAGCTTTCTTT. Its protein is CASSRGDLGGGLGTEAFF.

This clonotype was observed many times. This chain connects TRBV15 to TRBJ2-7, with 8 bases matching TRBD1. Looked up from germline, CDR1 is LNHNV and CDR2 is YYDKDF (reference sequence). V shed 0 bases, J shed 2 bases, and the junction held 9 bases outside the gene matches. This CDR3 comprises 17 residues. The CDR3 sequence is CATSREFGTGMAYEQYF. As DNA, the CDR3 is TGTGCCACCAGCAGAGAATTTGGGACAGGCATGGCCTACGAGCAGTACTTC.

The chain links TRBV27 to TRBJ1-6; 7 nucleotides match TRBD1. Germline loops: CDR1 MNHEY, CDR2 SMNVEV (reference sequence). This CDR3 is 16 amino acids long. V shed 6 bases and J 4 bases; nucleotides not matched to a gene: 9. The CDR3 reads CASRPPGTAYNSPLHF. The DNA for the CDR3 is TGTGCCAGCAGGCCCCCCGGGACAGCTTATAATTCACCCCTCCACTTT.

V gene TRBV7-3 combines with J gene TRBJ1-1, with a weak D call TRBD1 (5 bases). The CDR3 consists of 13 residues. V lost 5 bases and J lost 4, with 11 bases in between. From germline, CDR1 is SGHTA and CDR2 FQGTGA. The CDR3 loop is CASSPARATEAFF. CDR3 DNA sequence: TGTGCCAGCAGCCCAGCCAGGGCCACTGAAGCTTTCTTT.

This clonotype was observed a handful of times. The CDR3 region is CASSLSLVITGELFF. The DNA of the CDR3 is TGCGCCAGCAGCTTGAGCCTAGTTATCACCGGGGAGCTGTTTTTT. This rearrangement joins TRBV5-1 to TRBJ2-2; no firm D call. The CDR3 is 15 residues long. Trimming removed 1 base at V and 4 bases at J, with 11 bases between. Germline CDR1 reads SGHRS; CDR2 reads YFSETQ.

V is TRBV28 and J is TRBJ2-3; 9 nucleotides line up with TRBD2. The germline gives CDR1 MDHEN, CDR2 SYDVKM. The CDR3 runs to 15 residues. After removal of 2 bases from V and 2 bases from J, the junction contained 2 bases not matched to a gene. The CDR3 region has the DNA TGTGCCAGCAGTTTAGCGGGGGGGCACACAGATACGCAGTATTTT. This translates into CASSLAGGHTDTQYF.

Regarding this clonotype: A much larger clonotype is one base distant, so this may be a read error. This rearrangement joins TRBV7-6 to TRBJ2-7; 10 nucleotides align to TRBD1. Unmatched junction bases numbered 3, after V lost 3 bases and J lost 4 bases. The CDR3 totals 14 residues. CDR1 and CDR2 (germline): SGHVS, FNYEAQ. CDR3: CASSFGQGGYEQYV. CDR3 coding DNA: TGTGCCAGCAGCTTCGGACAGGGGGGATACGAGCAGTACGTC.

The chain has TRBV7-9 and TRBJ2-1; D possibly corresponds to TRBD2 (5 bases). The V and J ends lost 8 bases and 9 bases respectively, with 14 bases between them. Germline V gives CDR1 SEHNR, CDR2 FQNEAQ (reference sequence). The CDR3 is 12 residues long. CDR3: CASLGREGEQFF. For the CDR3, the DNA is TGTGCCAGCCTTGGTCGGGAAGGTGAGCAGTTCTTC. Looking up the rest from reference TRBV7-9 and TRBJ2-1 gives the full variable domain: DTGVSQNPRHKITKRGQNVTFRCDPISEHNRLYWYRQTLGQGPEFLTYFQNEAQLEKSRLLSDRFSAERPKGSFSTLEIQRTEQGDSAMYLCASLGREGEQFFGPGTRLTVL.